The present TCR beta chain was sequenced within a study of blood T cell repertoires in COVID-19. About the research overall: Acute and convalescent COVID-19 samples came from the United States, Italy and Spain. In each case, the material was cDNA or gDNA derived from T cells, B-cell-depleted T cells, or PBMCs.

From germline, CDR1 is ENHRY and CDR2 SYGVKD. The CDR3 totals 13 residues. V was pared by 6 bases and J by 7 bases, with 6 bases of the junction left unmatched. How the authors handled the data: Using reference gene primer amplification, nucleated cell counts were estimated. Using immunoSEQ multiplex PCR, the repertoire was profiled, and TCRdb retains in-frame clones only, with some absent. V and J calls and clone size are those listed in that table; D and trimming were worked out from the DNA. This table has approximately 300,000 clones, about 86% appearing once. The sequence was obtained from a woman between 50 and 59 years old with acute or convalescent COVID-19. Material: peripheral blood. J is TRBJ1-5 and V is TRBV10-3; 7 nucleotides line up with TRBD1. CDR3 nucleotide sequence: TGTGCCATCAGACCCGACAGGGCACAGCCCCAGCATTTT. This encodes CAIRPDRAQPQHF.